This TCR beta chain stems from a study of blood T cell repertoires in COVID-19. Some clones are missing from TCRdb's copy, which holds only in-frame ones; the method was immunoSEQ multiplex PCR. Of 150,000 or so clones detected, around 86% appear once; the ten largest clones hold more than 1.5%. The CDR3 length is 17 residues. Germline CDR1 reads LNHDA; CDR2 reads SQIVND (reference sequence). Trimming cost V 5 bases and J 2 bases, with 19 bases left between them. Sample: peripheral blood. The rearrangement links TRBV19 to TRBJ1-3, with D possibly being TRBD1 (5 bases). This clonotype was obtained from a human donor in a cohort sampled during active COVID-19. CDR3 DNA: TGTGCCAGTAGTCCCAACGGCAGGGCGACCCCTGGAAACACCATATATTTT. It specifies CASSPNGRATPGNTIYF.